The 32 T cell receptor beta chains in this list originate from one sample, sequenced in a study of OX40 agonist ivuxolimab in advanced cancers. Profiling relied on immunoSEQ multiplex PCR, and the TCRdb table lists in-frame clones only, not all of them. The data contain roughly 38,000 clones, just under 85% of them singletons. Sequenced here: CD4+ or CD8+ T cells sorted from blood, sampled in a trial of the OX40 agonist ivuxolimab. Receptors were obtained from an adult with an advanced solid tumor such as melanoma, head and neck, liver or kidney cancer.

V gene TRBV28 combines with J gene TRBJ2-3; the D is unclear. Germline-derived CDR1 and CDR2 are MDHEN and SYDVKM. V lost 4 bases and J 1 base, leaving 3 bases between the germline ends. CDR3 size: 12 residues. CDR3 nucleotide sequence: TGTGCCAGCAGTTATGGCACAGATACGCAGTATTTT. Translating it yields CASSYGTDTQYF.

The chain couples TRBV9 to TRBJ1-1; TRBD1 is a possible D gene (6 bases). The V and J ends lost 2 bases and 6 bases respectively, with 14 bases between them. CDR1 SGDLS and CDR2 YYNGEE come from the germline V gene. CDR3 length: 14 amino acids. The CDR3 sequence is CASSVRGDPAEAFF. DNA for the CDR3: TGTGCCAGCAGCGTCAGGGGCGATCCGGCTGAAGCTTTCTTT.

The chain uses TRBV9 and TRBJ2-3; 16 bases map to TRBD2. CDR3 size: 16 residues. The trim removed 2 bases at V and 10 bases at J, leaving 7 bases unmatched. The germline V gene has CDR1 SGDLS and CDR2 YYNGEE. Written as DNA, the CDR3 is TGTGCCAGCAGCGTTGGGACTAGCGGGAGGGCCCCGGCGCAGTATTTT. This gives the protein CASSVGTSGRAPAQYF.

V is TRBV19 and J is TRBJ2-7; a weak D match, TRBD2 (6 bases). The V gene's germline CDR1 is LNHDA and CDR2 SQIVND (reference sequence). CDR3 size: 15 residues. The V gene lost 1 base and the J gene lost 0 bases, with 10 bases spanning the gap. Here the CDR3 reads CASSIVGGTSYEQYF. CDR3 coding DNA: TGTGCCAGTAGTATAGTGGGGGGAACCTCCTACGAGCAGTACTTC. The variable domain in full, completed from reference TRBV19 and TRBJ2-7, reads DGGITQSPKYLFRKEGQNVTLSCEQNLNHDAMYWYRQDPGQGLRLIYYSQIVNDFQKGDIAEGYSVSREKKESFPLTVTSAQKNPTAFYLCASSIVGGTSYEQYFGPGTRLTVT.

This rearrangement joins TRBV19 to TRBJ1-1; 9 bases agree with TRBD1. This CDR3 region has 15 residues. Germline trimming cut 0 bases from V and 4 bases from J; bases unmatched to any gene: 3. Germline V lookup: CDR1 LNHDA, CDR2 SQIVND (reference sequence). CDR3 amino acids: CASSIDVGQGTEAFF. The CDR3 DNA is TGTGCCAGTAGTATAGATGTGGGACAGGGCACTGAAGCTTTCTTT.

V is TRBV5-5 and J is TRBJ2-7; D gene unclear. CDR1 is SGHKS, CDR2 YYEKEE, per germline (reference sequence). The V gene lost 6 bases and the J gene lost 6 bases, with 13 bases spanning the gap. The CDR3 runs to 12 residues. The CDR3 sequence is CASTLRLAEQYF. The DNA for the CDR3 is TGTGCCAGCACGCTCCGCCTGGCCGAGCAGTACTTC.

This chain connects TRBV29-1 to TRBJ1-2; no clear D gene. From germline, CDR1 is SQVTM and CDR2 ANQGSEA. Trimming cost V 1 base and J 2 bases, with 5 bases left between them. The CDR3 contains 12 residues. CDR3 protein: CSVEGHNYGYTF. Here the CDR3 DNA reads TGCAGCGTTGAAGGTCACAACTATGGCTACACCTTC.

This rearrangement joins TRBV19 to TRBJ2-5; D is ambiguous. The V gene lost 0 bases and the J gene lost 5 bases, with 13 bases spanning the gap. This CDR3 region has 15 residues. In germline, CDR1 is LNHDA, CDR2 SQIVND (reference sequence). CDR3 sequence (DNA): TGTGCCAGTAGTATAGATCTCGCGGTTTGGGAGACCCAGTACTTC. Its protein is CASSIDLAVWETQYF.

This clone showed up just a few times. This chain links TRBV2 with TRBJ2-7; the D gene is possibly TRBD2 (5 bases). The CDR3 has 13 residues. Germline V gives CDR1 SNHLY, CDR2 FYNNEI. The V end was cut by 5 bases, the J end by 6 bases, with 14 bases between. This CDR3 reads CASSRRRNGEQYF. The CDR3 bases are TGTGCCAGCAGTAGGAGGAGGAACGGCGAGCAGTACTTC.

As DNA, the CDR3 is TGTGCCAGCAGTCCCCCTAGGTCGGCGGTTACTGAAGCTTTCTTT. Amino acids: CASSPPRSAVTEAFF. The J gene is TRBJ1-1, the V gene TRBV6-5; D call uncertain. Germline V gene sequence: CDR1 MNHEY, CDR2 SVGAGI. The CDR3 length is 15 residues. Trimming took off 5 bases at V and 5 bases at J, with 18 bases between the two ends.

J is TRBJ2-1 and V is TRBV6-5, with 7 bases identical to TRBD1. There are 15 residues in the CDR3. The J segment lost 11 bases and the V segment lost 6 bases, leaving 16 bases of the junction unmatched. Germline CDR1 reads MNHEY; CDR2 reads SVGAGI. The CDR3, as DNA: TGTGCCAGCAGGCCATACAGGGGTCTACGGATCAAGCAGTTCTTC. It specifies CASRPYRGLRIKQFF.

The V and J genes are TRBV4-1 and TRBJ2-1; D unclear. Between the trimmed V and J ends, which lost 1 base and 8 bases, there was a span of 6 bases. CDR3 length: 12 amino acids. The germline CDR1 and CDR2 sequences are MGHRA and YSYEKL. CDR3: CASSQVLDEQFF. Written as DNA, the CDR3 is TGCGCCAGCAGCCAAGTACTCGATGAGCAGTTCTTC.

The V call is TRBV9, the J call TRBJ2-5; TRBD2 agrees at 12 bases. V gave up 4 bases and J gave up 4 bases; unmatched junction bases: 14. Germline V gene data show CDR1 as SGDLS and CDR2 as YYNGEE. This CDR3 comprises 18 residues. The CDR3 DNA reads TGTGCCAGCAGCCCATCCCCGGGACTAGCGGGTCGGATAGAGACCCAGTACTTC. Its translation is CASSPSPGLAGRIETQYF.

This sequence joins TRBV5-4 and TRBJ2-7, with TRBD1 matching over 9 bases. CDR1 SGHNT and CDR2 YYREEE come from the germline V gene (reference sequence). Trimming removed 3 bases from V and 2 bases from J; junction bases left unmatched: 3. CDR3 length: 14 amino acids. The CDR3 nucleotides are TGTGCCAGCAGCTCGAACAGGGGGCCCTACGAGCAGTACTTC. Amino acid sequence: CASSSNRGPYEQYF.

The J gene is TRBJ2-1, the V gene TRBV7-9, with 12 bases fitting TRBD2. The CDR3 sequence is 17 residues long. The V segment lost 5 bases and the J segment 0 bases; nucleotides outside the gene matches: 5. Germline CDR1 reads SEHNR; CDR2 reads FQNEAQ (reference sequence). The CDR3 is CASSPGLAGFSYNEQFF. The DNA of the CDR3 is TGTGCCAGCAGCCCCGGACTAGCGGGATTCTCCTACAATGAGCAGTTCTTC.

The V and J genes are TRBV11-2 and TRBJ2-7; possible D gene TRBD1, 6 bases. V lost 8 bases, J lost 3 bases, and 17 bases lay in between. Germline V gene sequence: CDR1 SGHAT, CDR2 FQNNGV. This CDR3 contains 14 residues. The DNA for the CDR3 is TGTGCCAGCTCCACCGGGACACTACTCTACGAGCAGTACTTC. It translates to CASSTGTLLYEQYF.

This clone turned up a few times. The rearrangement links TRBV19 to TRBJ2-3; either TRBD1 or TRBD2 may fit D (5 bases each). V was trimmed by 3 bases and J by 6 bases, leaving 13 bases between them. The CDR3 consists of 14 residues. Per germline, CDR1 LNHDA and CDR2 SQIVND (reference sequence). The CDR3 bases are TGTGCCAGTAGTATTTTGCCAGGGAGCGATACGCAGTATTTT. Its protein is CASSILPGSDTQYF.

The chain employs TRBV14 and TRBJ2-1; TRBD1 or TRBD2 may be the D gene (6 bases each). Germline loops: CDR1 SGHDN, CDR2 FVKESK. This CDR3 has 15 amino acids. The ends were cut back, 5 bases at V and 4 bases at J, with 15 bases in the middle. The CDR3 DNA is TGTGCCAGCAGCGGCGGGACATCCCTTTACAATGAGCAGTTCTTC. Translating it yields CASSGGTSLYNEQFF.

The V gene is TRBV9, the J gene TRBJ2-2; the match to TRBD2 covers 13 bases. Germline V lookup: CDR1 SGDLS, CDR2 YYNGEE. V lost 2 bases and J lost 7; bases outside the gene matches: 8. This CDR3 has 17 residues. The CDR3 DNA reads as TGTGCCAGCAGCGTCTTTCGGACTAGCGGGGGAAACGGGGAGCTGTTTTTT. Its translation: CASSVFRTSGGNGELFF.

Regarding this clone: A read error may account for a junction end that differs from germline. This rearrangement joins TRBV27 to TRBJ2-5, with 8 positions matching TRBD1. Germline V lookup: CDR1 MNHEY, CDR2 SMNVEV (reference sequence). This CDR3 contains 15 residues. For the CDR3, the DNA is TGTGCCAGCAGCAAAACCTGGACAGGGCGAGAGGCCCAGTACTTC. This encodes CASSKTWTGREAQYF.

The rearrangement links TRBV23-1 to TRBJ2-7, with D perhaps TRBD1 or TRBD2 (5 bases each). TRBV23-1 is assigned to the ORF class and has an uncertain function. This CDR3 is built from 12 residues. Trimming shortened V by 8 bases and J by 3 bases, and 11 bases separated the two germline ends. This CDR3 reads CASCPRGYEQYF. The CDR3 nucleotides are TGCGCCAGCTGCCCGAGGGGCTACGAGCAGTACTTC.

This chain links TRBV11-2 with TRBJ2-3; no definite D call. V was shortened by 5 bases and J by 5 bases, with 5 bases between the two germline ends. The CDR3 extends over 11 amino acids. Per germline, CDR1 SGHAT and CDR2 FQNNGV. Here the CDR3 reads CASSRVDTQYF. The CDR3 DNA reads TGTGCCAGCAGCCGGGTAGATACGCAGTATTTT.

The chain uses TRBV15 and TRBJ2-1; D not certain. The CDR3 is made up of 14 amino acids. Germline CDR1 is LNHNV and CDR2 is YYDKDF (reference sequence). Trimming shortened V by 2 bases and J by 6 bases, and 11 bases separated the two germline ends. DNA for the CDR3: TGTGCCACCAGCAGACAGCTTGGCTTCAATGAGCAGTTCTTC. It codes for CATSRQLGFNEQFF.

The J gene is TRBJ2-5, the V gene TRBV28, with D tentatively TRBD1 (5 bases). Germline assignment: CDR1 MDHEN and CDR2 SYDVKM. The CDR3 consists of 15 residues. Trimming took off 6 bases at V and 5 bases at J, with 19 bases between the two ends. CDR3 amino acids: CASSPLLTEMETQYF. The CDR3 region has the DNA TGTGCCAGCAGCCCACTCCTGACAGAAATGGAGACCCAGTACTTC. The variable domain in full, with the rest retrieved from reference TRBV28 and TRBJ2-5, is DVKVTQSSRYLVKRTGEKVFLECVQDMDHENMFWYRQDPGLGLRLIYFSYDVKMKEKGDIPEGYSVSREKKERFSLILESASTNQTSMYLCASSPLLTEMETQYFGPGTRLLVL.

The chain employs TRBV11-2 and TRBJ2-1, with D perhaps matching TRBD1 or TRBD2 (5 bases each). Germline-derived CDR1 and CDR2 are SGHAT and FQNNGV. This CDR3 spans 13 amino acids. V dropped 5 bases and J dropped 12 bases, with 17 bases sitting between them. CDR3 nucleotides: TGTGCCAGCAGCAATAGCTATTCGGGGCGGCAGTTCTTC. It yields the protein CASSNSYSGRQFF.

J is TRBJ2-5 and V is TRBV5-1, with 13 nucleotides matching TRBD2. The CDR3 is made up of 17 amino acids. Germline CDR1 is SGHRS and CDR2 is YFSETQ. Trimming cost V 4 bases and J 2 bases; bases outside gene matches: 8. The CDR3 region is CASSIPRLAGGQETQYF. In DNA, the CDR3 is TGCGCCAGCAGCATACCCCGACTAGCGGGAGGACAAGAGACCCAGTACTTC.

The V gene is TRBV15, the J gene TRBJ2-3; D unclear. Per germline, CDR1 LNHNV and CDR2 YYDKDF (reference sequence). This CDR3 region has 12 residues. V lost 5 bases and J lost 3, with 6 bases in between. The CDR3 reads CATSRTTDTQYF. CDR3 in DNA: TGTGCCACCAGCCGAACTACAGATACGCAGTATTTT.

V and J are TRBV5-1 and TRBJ2-4, with D maybe TRBD2 (6 bases). Germline V gives CDR1 SGHRS, CDR2 YFSETQ. V was trimmed by 1 base and J by 8 bases, leaving 19 bases between them. The CDR3 covers 16 residues. CDR3 sequence (DNA): TGCGCCAGCAGCTTGCCCTCCGGGACTGCGCAGCACATTCAGTACTTC. Its translation is CASSLPSGTAQHIQYF.

The V call is TRBV6-5, the J call TRBJ2-3, with 7 bases lining up with TRBD2. This CDR3 is 14 amino acids long. Germline V lookup: CDR1 MNHEY, CDR2 SVGAGI. Unmatched junction bases numbered 4, after V lost 7 bases and J lost 0 bases. In nucleotides, the CDR3 is TGTGCCAGCAAGGCTAGCGGAAGCACAGATACGCAGTATTTT. Its protein product is CASKASGSTDTQYF.

The rearrangement joins TRBV9 to TRBJ2-7; D might be TRBD2 (6 bases). This CDR3 region has 16 residues. Trimming cost V 3 bases and J 0 bases, with 16 bases left between them. Germline V gives CDR1 SGDLS, CDR2 YYNGEE. The CDR3 coding sequence is TGTGCCAGCAGCGCAAGCCTAGCGACGAGCTCCTACGAGCAGTACTTC. It translates to CASSASLATSSYEQYF. Filled out from reference TRBV9 and TRBJ2-7, the complete variable domain reads DSGVTQTPKHLITATGQRVTLRCSPRSGDLSVYWYQQSLDQGLQFLIQYYNGEERAKGNILERFSAQQFPDLHSELNLSSLELGDSALYFCASSASLATSSYEQYFGPGTRLTVT.

This chain joins TRBV29-1 and TRBJ1-5; the D gene is possibly TRBD1 (5 bases). The CDR3 totals 13 residues. V lost 3 bases, J lost 2 bases, and 8 bases lay in between. Germline CDR1 and CDR2: SQVTM and ANQGSEA. The CDR3 DNA reads as TGCAGCGTTGAGGGGCAGGGCAATCAGCCCCAGCATTTT. It translates to CSVEGQGNQPQHF. Drawing the rest from reference TRBV29-1 and TRBJ1-5, the complete variable domain is SAVISQKPSRDICQRGTSLTIQCQVDSQVTMMFWYRQQPGQSLTLIATANQGSEATYESGFVIDKFPISRPNLTFSTLTVSNMSPEDSSIYLCSVEGQGNQPQHFGDGTRLSIL.

The chain has TRBV29-1 and TRBJ2-3, with 7 bases identical to TRBD1. J was trimmed by 2 bases and V by 3 bases; bases with no gene match: 5. The germline gives CDR1 SQVTM, CDR2 ANQGSEA. The CDR3 totals 14 residues. CDR3 residues: CSVEGQSFTDTQYF. The DNA for the CDR3 is TGCAGCGTTGAGGGACAGAGTTTCACAGATACGCAGTATTTT.